A selection of T cell receptor beta chains follows, all from one sample in a study of T-cell reconstitution after alpha-beta-depleted transplantation in children. Each CDR3 protein gets one entry after TCRdb re-called the PCR reads with MiXCR. The table has 250,000 to 400,000 distinct CDR3 sequences, approximately 23% seen once; the top ten hold 11%. The sample consisted of PBMCs, mostly from graft donor cells, taken 180 days after TCRalphabeta/CD19-depleted stem cell transplant. The receptors derive from a male patient younger than 18 who had a stem cell transplant for acute lymphoblastic leukemia, so the T cells may come from the graft donor. Both conserved end residues are part of each CDR3. A D gene is named only where the DNA matches it firmly. Clone size is stated in some rows and not others, as once, few, many or a class when expanded.

clone size	V gene	D gene	J gene	CDR3 DNA	CDR3 protein
many	TRBV12-3/TRBV12-4	NA	TRBJ2-3	TGTGCCAGCAGGATCGGGACCCACTGGGGCGATACGCAGTATTTT	CASRIGTHWGDTQYF
NA	TRBV29-1	TRBD1	TRBJ1-5	TGCAGCGTTGGTGGGACAGGGGCGAGGGGCAATCAGCCCCAGCATTTT	CSVGGTGARGNQPQHF
many	TRBV20-1	NA	TRBJ2-3	TGCAGTGCTCGAGGCGGACCCACAGATACGCAGTATTTT	CSARGGPTDTQYF
NA	TRBV7-9	TRBD1	TRBJ2-5	TGTGCCAGCAGCTCCAGACAGGGCTGGGGTCAAGAGACCCAGTACTTC	CASSSRQGWGQETQYF
few	TRBV7-8	NA	TRBJ2-1	TGTGCCAGCAGCTTAGGACTAGACTACAATGAGCAGTTCTTC	CASSLGLDYNEQFF
NA	TRBV3-1	TRBD1	TRBJ2-7	TGTGCCAGCAGCCCATATTTGGGACAGGGGGCGTACGAGCAGTACTTC	CASSPYLGQGAYEQYF
NA	TRBV11-2	NA	TRBJ1-1	TGTGCCAGCAGCTCATTCCGGGACCTAGAAGCTTTCTTT	CASSSFRDLEAFF
NA	TRBV4-1	NA	TRBJ2-7	TGCGCCAGCAGCCATCGGGACGCAAGCTCCTACGAGCAGTACTTC	CASSHRDASSYEQYF
NA	TRBV25-1	TRBD1	TRBJ1-2	TGTGCCAGCAGTGAGAGGGGGACAGGGAACTATGGCTACACCTTC	CASSERGTGNYGYTF
NA	TRBV5-1	TRBD1	TRBJ1-2	TGCGCCAGCAGCCCTGGGACAGCCCTAGGGGGGCTCTATGGCTACACCTTC	CASSPGTALGGLYGYTF
NA	TRBV21-1	NA	TRBJ2-7	TGTGCCAGCCCCTCACGGAGCTCCTACGAGCAGTACTTC	CASPSRSSYEQYF
few	TRBV5-1	TRBD2	TRBJ2-1	TGCGCCAGCAGCTCGCTGACTAGCGGGACCCGGAGCTCCTACAATGAGCAGTTCTTC	CASSSLTSGTRSSYNEQFF
few	TRBV12-3/TRBV12-4	NA	TRBJ2-5	TGTGCCAGCAGTTTTGGGAATCGGGCGGGAGAGACCCAGTACTTC	CASSFGNRAGETQYF
NA	TRBV19	NA	TRBJ2-2	TGTGCCAGTAGGGCCCCCTACACCGGGGAGCTGTTTTTT	CASRAPYTGELFF
NA	TRBV7-8	NA	TRBJ1-5	TGTGCCAGCAGCACTGGGGGACGGAGGAATCAGCCCCAGCATTTT	CASSTGGRRNQPQHF
NA	TRBV24-1	TRBD1	TRBJ2-7	TGTGCCACCAGTGATTTGGTGACAGGGGAAGGGCAGTACTTC	CATSDLVTGEGQYF
few	TRBV10-1	NA	TRBJ2-1	TGCGCCAGCAGTGAGTTTCAGGGCGGCAATGAGCAGTTCTTC	CASSEFQGGNEQFF
few	TRBV13	NA	TRBJ2-7	TGTGCCAGCAGCTTAGAGGAGGGATACGAGCAGTACTTC	CASSLEEGYEQYF
many	TRBV15	NA	TRBJ2-2	TGTGCCACCAGGACAGGACTAAACACCGGGGAGCTGTTTTTT	CATRTGLNTGELFF
NA	TRBV6-1	NA	TRBJ2-2	TGTGCCAGCAGGGACCTCCCGAACACCGGGGAGCTGTTTTTT	CASRDLPNTGELFF
NA	TRBV5-1	TRBD2	TRBJ2-7	TGCGCCAGCAGCCCAACAAGCGGGGTGCCCTACGAGCAGTACTTC	CASSPTSGVPYEQYF
few	TRBV29-1	NA	TRBJ1-1	TGCAGCGTTGATAAGGGTTTGTGGGCTTTCTTT	CSVDKGLWAFF
NA	TRBV27	NA	TRBJ1-3	TGTGCCAGCAGTTTAAGGGGGGCAGGGTTTGGAAACACCATATATTTT	CASSLRGAGFGNTIYF
NA	TRBV4-1	NA	TRBJ2-2	TGCGCCAGCAGCCGTACACCAGGATTGAACACCGGGGAGCTGTTTTTT	CASSRTPGLNTGELFF
NA	TRBV5-1	TRBD2	TRBJ2-7	TGCGCCAGCAGCTTGGCCCGAGGCGGGAGTTACGAGCAGTACTTC	CASSLARGGSYEQYF